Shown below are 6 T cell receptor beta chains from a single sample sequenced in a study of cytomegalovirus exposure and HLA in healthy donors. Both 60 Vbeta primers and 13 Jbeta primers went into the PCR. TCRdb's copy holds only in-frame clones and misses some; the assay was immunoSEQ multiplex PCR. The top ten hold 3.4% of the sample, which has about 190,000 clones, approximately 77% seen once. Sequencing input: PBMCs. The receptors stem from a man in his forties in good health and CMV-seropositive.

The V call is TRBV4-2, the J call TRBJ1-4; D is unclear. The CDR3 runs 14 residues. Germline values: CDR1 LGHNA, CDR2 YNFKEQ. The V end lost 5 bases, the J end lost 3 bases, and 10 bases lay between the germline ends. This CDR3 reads CASSTLESNEKLFF. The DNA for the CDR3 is TGTGCCAGCAGCACGCTCGAGTCTAATGAAAAACTGTTTTTT.

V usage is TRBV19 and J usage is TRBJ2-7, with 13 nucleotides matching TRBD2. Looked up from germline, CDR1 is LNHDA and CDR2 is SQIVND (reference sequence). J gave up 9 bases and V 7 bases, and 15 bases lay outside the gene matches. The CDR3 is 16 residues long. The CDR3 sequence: CASNSPGTSGASGQYF. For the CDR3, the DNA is TGTGCCAGTAACTCCCCGGGGACTAGCGGGGCCTCAGGGCAGTACTTC.

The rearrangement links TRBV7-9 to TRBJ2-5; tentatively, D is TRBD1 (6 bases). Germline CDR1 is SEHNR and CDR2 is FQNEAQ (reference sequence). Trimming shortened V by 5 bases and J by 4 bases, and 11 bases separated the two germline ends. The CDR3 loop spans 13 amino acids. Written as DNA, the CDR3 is TGTGCCAGCAGCCTACAGGGTATAGAGACCCAGTACTTC. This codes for CASSLQGIETQYF.

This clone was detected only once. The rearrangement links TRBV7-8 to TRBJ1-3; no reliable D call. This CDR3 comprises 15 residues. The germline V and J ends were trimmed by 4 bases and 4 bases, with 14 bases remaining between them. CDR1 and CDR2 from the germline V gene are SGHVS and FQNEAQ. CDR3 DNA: TGTGCCAGCAGCTCCAGAGGACTGGGCGGAAACACCATATATTTT. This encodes CASSSRGLGGNTIYF.

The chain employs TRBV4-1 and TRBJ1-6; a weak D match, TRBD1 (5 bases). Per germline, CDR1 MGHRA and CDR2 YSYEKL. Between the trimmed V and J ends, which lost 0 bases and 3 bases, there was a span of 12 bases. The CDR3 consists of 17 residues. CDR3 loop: CASSQEEGSVYNSPLHF. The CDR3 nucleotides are TGCGCCAGCAGCCAAGAGGAGGGGTCGGTCTATAATTCACCCCTCCACTTT.

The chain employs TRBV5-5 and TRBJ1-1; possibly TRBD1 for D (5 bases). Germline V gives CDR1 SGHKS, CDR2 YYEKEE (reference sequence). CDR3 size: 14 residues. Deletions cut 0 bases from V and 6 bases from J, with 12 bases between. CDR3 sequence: CASSLAGRASEAFF. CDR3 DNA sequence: TGTGCCAGCAGCTTGGCCGGCAGGGCGTCTGAAGCTTTCTTT.